These 15 T cell receptor beta chains were sequenced from one sample in a study of T cell responses to AZD1222 COVID-19 vaccine. Assay used: immunoSEQ multiplex PCR; TCRdb lists only in-frame clones, some missing. The sample yields over 100,000 clones, approximately 84% seen once. The sequencing here drew on peripheral blood, taken on day 0 of AZD1222 vaccination. Receptors originate from an adult in good health.

The rearrangement joins TRBV24-1 to TRBJ2-3, with TRBD1 matching 11 bases. Trimming removed 1 base from V and 5 bases from J; junction bases left unmatched: 4. The CDR3 has 16 residues. Per the germline V gene, CDR1 is KGHDR and CDR2 is SFDVKD. The CDR3 reads CATSDLGQGAGDTQYF. The CDR3 DNA reads as TGTGCCACCAGTGATTTAGGACAGGGGGCCGGAGATACGCAGTATTTT.

The J gene is TRBJ2-3, the V gene TRBV7-8; 9 bases are shared with TRBD2. After removal of 1 base from V and 1 base from J, the junction contained 6 bases not matched to a gene. Germline CDR1 SGHVS, CDR2 FQNEAQ. The CDR3 is 17 residues long. In DNA form, the CDR3 reads TGTGCCAGCAGCTTAGGAGCGGGGGGCAGTGGCACAGATACGCAGTATTTT. Protein sequence: CASSLGAGGSGTDTQYF.

The chain employs TRBV6-5 and TRBJ2-7; 10 nucleotides agree with TRBD1. After removal of 8 bases from V and 3 bases from J, the junction contained 4 bases not matched to a gene. Per the germline V gene, CDR1 is MNHEY and CDR2 is SVGAGI. The CDR3 loop spans 13 amino acids. CDR3 sequence reads: CASEGQGSYEQYF. CDR3 nucleotides: TGTGCCAGCGAGGGACAGGGGAGCTACGAGCAGTACTTC.

The J gene is TRBJ1-2, the V gene TRBV9, with 10 positions matching TRBD1. CDR3 length equals 13 residues. Unmatched junction bases numbered 2, after V lost 3 bases and J lost 6 bases. The germline gives CDR1 SGDLS, CDR2 YYNGEE. CDR3 protein: CASSGTGGNGYTF. DNA for the CDR3: TGTGCCAGCAGCGGGACAGGGGGAAATGGCTACACCTTC.

Turning to this clone: At one of its ends the junction is not consistent with the germline gene, which may arise from a read error. The chain combines TRBV10-3 with TRBJ2-1; D remains unclear. The CDR3 extends over 15 amino acids. Germline V gene data show CDR1 as ENHRY and CDR2 as SYGVKD. In nucleotides, the CDR3 is TGTGCCATCAACCTAGACCCTTCAGCCTATAATGAGCAGTTCTTC. Translated, it gives CAINLDPSAYNEQFF.

The chain joins TRBV7-2 to TRBJ2-1; possible D gene TRBD2, 6 bases. The germline gives CDR1 SGHTA, CDR2 FQGNSA. The CDR3 length is 16 residues. V was shortened by 0 bases and J by 7 bases, with 16 bases between the two germline ends. The CDR3 loop is CASSLASPVRGNEQFF. CDR3 coding DNA: TGTGCCAGCAGCTTAGCTTCTCCCGTGCGGGGAAATGAGCAGTTCTTC.

The V call is TRBV5-5, the J call TRBJ1-3; D is unclear. V was clipped by 1 base and J by 4 bases, with 18 bases between them. CDR1 is SGHKS, CDR2 YYEKEE, per germline (reference sequence). This CDR3 has 17 amino acids. The CDR3 DNA sequence: TGTGCCAGCAGCTTGAATTTTCAAGGGCTTGCAGGAAACACCATATATTTT. Translation gives CASSLNFQGLAGNTIYF.

This chain's CDR3 is CASSVLPGQGSDTQYF. The CDR3 nucleotides read TGTGCCAGCAGCGTGTTACCGGGACAGGGATCAGATACGCAGTATTTT. The chain couples TRBV9 to TRBJ2-3; 9 positions agree with TRBD1. With V trimmed by 2 bases and J by 4 bases, 8 bases remained unmatched. This CDR3 is 16 amino acids long. Germline V lookup: CDR1 SGDLS, CDR2 YYNGEE.

The chain carries TRBV16 and TRBJ1-1; D gene uncertain. Trimming stripped 0 bases from V and 7 bases from J, with 12 bases between. Germline-derived CDR1 and CDR2 are KGHSY and FQNENV. The CDR3 is 14 residues long. CDR3 in DNA: TGTGCCAGCAGCCAATCCCAGGCGTCCTATGAAGCTTTCTTT. Translated: CASSQSQASYEAFF.

This sequence joins TRBV24-1 and TRBJ1-5; the match to TRBD1 covers 7 bases. Per germline, CDR1 KGHDR and CDR2 SFDVKD. The length of the CDR3 is 13 residues. V was clipped by 9 bases and J by 4 bases; unmatched bases: 5. CDR3: CATGTATNQPQHF. The CDR3 DNA follows: TGTGCCACCGGGACAGCGACGAATCAGCCCCAGCATTTT.

The chain joins TRBV19 to TRBJ2-3; D might be TRBD2 (6 bases). The CDR3 extends over 15 amino acids. CDR1 LNHDA and CDR2 SQIVND come from the germline V gene (reference sequence). Trimming cost V 9 bases and J 3 bases, with 19 bases left between them. CDR3 DNA: TGTGCCAGCAAAAGCGGACTAAGGAGAACAGATACGCAGTATTTT. It translates to CASKSGLRRTDTQYF. The entire variable domain, with the rest obtained from reference TRBV19 and TRBJ2-3, is as follows: DGGITQSPKYLFRKEGQNVTLSCEQNLNHDAMYWYRQDPGQGLRLIYYSQIVNDFQKGDIAEGYSVSREKKESFPLTVTSAQKNPTAFYLCASKSGLRRTDTQYFGPGTRLTVL.

The chain has TRBV5-5 and TRBJ2-1, with D perhaps TRBD1 or TRBD2 (5 bases each). There are 16 residues in the CDR3. V lost 4 bases, J lost 2 bases, and 16 bases lay in between. Germline V gives CDR1 SGHKS, CDR2 YYEKEE (reference sequence). The CDR3 coding sequence is TGTGCCAGCAGCCTTTCCCGGGACGATCCCTACAATGAGCAGTTCTTC. Its protein product is CASSLSRDDPYNEQFF.

The chain has TRBV4-3 and TRBJ1-2; weak D call: TRBD1 (5 bases). Germline V gives CDR1 LGHNA, CDR2 YSLEER. The CDR3 sequence is 15 residues long. V dropped 1 base and J dropped 4 bases, with 13 bases sitting between them. CDR3: CASSQGKGVSYGYTF. CDR3 coding DNA: TGCGCCAGCAGCCAAGGAAAAGGGGTGAGCTATGGCTACACCTTC.

This clone was seen more than once but under ten times. The J gene is TRBJ1-3, the V gene TRBV5-1; weak D call: TRBD1 (6 bases). Per the germline V gene, CDR1 is SGHRS and CDR2 is YFSETQ. V was cut by 5 bases and J by 8 bases, with 17 bases left in between. The CDR3 spans 14 residues. CDR3 sequence (DNA): TGCGCCAGCAGGGTCGACAGGCCGGGGGACACCATATATTTT. This gives the protein CASRVDRPGDTIYF.

The chain uses TRBV7-9 and TRBJ1-1; D is perhaps TRBD1 (5 bases). The V gene's germline CDR1 is SEHNR and CDR2 FQNEAQ (reference sequence). The V end lost 2 bases, the J end lost 4 bases, and 20 bases lay between the germline ends. The CDR3 covers 17 residues. The CDR3 DNA reads as TGTGCCAGCAGCTTAAGGTCAGGCGGCGGTGGGGGCACTGAAGCTTTCTTT. Amino acids: CASSLRSGGGGGTEAFF.